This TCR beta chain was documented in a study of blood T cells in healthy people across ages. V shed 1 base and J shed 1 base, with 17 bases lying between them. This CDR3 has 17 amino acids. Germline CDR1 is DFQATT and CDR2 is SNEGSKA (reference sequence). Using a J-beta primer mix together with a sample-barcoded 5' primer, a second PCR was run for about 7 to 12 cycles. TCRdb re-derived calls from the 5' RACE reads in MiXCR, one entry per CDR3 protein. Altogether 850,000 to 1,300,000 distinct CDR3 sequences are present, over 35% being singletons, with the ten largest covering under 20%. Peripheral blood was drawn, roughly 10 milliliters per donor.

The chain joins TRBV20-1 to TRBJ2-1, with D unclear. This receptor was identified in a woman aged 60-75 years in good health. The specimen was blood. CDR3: CSARAQGWGRSYNEQFF. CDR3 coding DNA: TGCAGTGCTAGAGCCCAAGGTTGGGGAAGATCCTACAATGAGCAGTTCTTC.